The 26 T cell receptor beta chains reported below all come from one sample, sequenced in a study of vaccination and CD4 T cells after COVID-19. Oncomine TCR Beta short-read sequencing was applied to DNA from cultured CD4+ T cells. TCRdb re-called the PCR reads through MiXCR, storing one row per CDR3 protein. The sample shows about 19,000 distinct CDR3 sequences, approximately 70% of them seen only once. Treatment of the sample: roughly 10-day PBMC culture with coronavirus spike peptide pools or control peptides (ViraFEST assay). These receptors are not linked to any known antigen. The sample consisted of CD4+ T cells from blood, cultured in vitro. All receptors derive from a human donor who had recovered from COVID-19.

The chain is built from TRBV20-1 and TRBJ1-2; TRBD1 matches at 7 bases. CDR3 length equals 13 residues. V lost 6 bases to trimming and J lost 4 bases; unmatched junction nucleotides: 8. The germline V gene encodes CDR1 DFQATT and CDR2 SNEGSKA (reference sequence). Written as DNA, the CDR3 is TGCAGTGCCCCTGGACAGGAGCCCTATGGCTACACCTTC. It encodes CSAPGQEPYGYTF.

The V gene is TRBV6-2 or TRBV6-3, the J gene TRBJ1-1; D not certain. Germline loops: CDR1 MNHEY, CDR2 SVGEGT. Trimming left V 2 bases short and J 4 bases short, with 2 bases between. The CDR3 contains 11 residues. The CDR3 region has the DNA TGTGCCAGCAGTTACCCCACTGAAGCTTTCTTT. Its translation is CASSYPTEAFF.

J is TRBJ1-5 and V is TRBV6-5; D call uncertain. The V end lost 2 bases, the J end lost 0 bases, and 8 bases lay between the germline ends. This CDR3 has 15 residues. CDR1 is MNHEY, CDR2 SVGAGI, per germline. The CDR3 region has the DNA TGTGCCAGCAGTTACGGTGGTGGTAGCAATCAGCCCCAGCATTTT. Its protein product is CASSYGGGSNQPQHF.

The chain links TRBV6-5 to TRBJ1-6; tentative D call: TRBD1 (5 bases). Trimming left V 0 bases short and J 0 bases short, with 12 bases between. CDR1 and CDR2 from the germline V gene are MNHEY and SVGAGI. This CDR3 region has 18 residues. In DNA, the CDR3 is TGTGCCAGCAGTTACTCGGGTGGGGGGAGCTCCTATAATTCACCCCTCCACTTT. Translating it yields CASSYSGGGSSYNSPLHF.

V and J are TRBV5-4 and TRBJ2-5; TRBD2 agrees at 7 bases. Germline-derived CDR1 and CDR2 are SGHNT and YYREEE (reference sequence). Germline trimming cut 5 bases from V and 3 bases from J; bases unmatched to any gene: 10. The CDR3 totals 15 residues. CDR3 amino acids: CASRWGGGNKETQYF. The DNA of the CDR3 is TGTGCCAGCAGGTGGGGGGGAGGGAATAAAGAGACCCAGTACTTC.

In DNA, the CDR3 is TGTGCCATCAGTAAGGGTCCGGCTAAGAGCACAGATACGCAGTATTTT. Translation gives CAISKGPAKSTDTQYF. This sequence joins TRBV10-3 and TRBJ2-3, with D hard to call. V was cut by 5 bases and J by 0 bases, with 15 bases left in between. This CDR3 is built from 16 residues. Germline CDR1 and CDR2: ENHRY and SYGVKD.

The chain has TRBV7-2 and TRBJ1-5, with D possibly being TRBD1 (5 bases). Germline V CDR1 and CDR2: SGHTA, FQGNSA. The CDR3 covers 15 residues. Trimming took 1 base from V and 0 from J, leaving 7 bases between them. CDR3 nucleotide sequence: TGTGCCAGCAGCTTAGGTGGGGCTAGCAATCAGCCCCAGCATTTT. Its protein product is CASSLGGASNQPQHF.

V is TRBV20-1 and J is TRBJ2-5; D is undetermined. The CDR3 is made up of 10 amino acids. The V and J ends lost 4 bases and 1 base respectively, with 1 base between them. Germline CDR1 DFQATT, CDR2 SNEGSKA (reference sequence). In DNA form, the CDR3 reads TGCAGTGCTATCCAAGAGACCCAGTACTTC. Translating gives CSAIQETQYF.

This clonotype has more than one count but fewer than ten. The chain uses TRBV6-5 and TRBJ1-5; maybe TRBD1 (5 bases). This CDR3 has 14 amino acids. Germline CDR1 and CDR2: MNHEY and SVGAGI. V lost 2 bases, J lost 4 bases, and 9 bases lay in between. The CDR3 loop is CASSYGAPNQPQHF. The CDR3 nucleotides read TGTGCCAGCAGTTACGGGGCACCGAATCAGCCCCAGCATTTT.

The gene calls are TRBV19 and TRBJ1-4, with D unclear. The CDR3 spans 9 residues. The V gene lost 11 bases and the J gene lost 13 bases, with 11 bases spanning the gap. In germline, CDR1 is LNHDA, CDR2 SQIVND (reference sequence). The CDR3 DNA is TGTGCCGCTCCGTGGGGACTGTTTTTT. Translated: CAAPWGLFF.

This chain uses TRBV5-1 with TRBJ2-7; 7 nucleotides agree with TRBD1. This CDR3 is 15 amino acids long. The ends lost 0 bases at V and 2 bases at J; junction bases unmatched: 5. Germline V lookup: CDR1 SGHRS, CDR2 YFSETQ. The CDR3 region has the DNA TGCGCCAGCAGCTTGGCGACAGGGTTGACCTACGAGCAGTACTTC. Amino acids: CASSLATGLTYEQYF.

The DNA for the CDR3 is TGCAGCGTTGATGGAGGGCCAGGGCCGTACTTC. Its protein is CSVDGGPGPYF. V and J are TRBV29-1 and TRBJ2-7; TRBD2 might be the D (6 bases). The germline V and J ends were trimmed by 3 bases and 12 bases, with 15 bases remaining between them. Looked up from germline, CDR1 is SQVTM and CDR2 is ANQGSEA. CDR3 size: 11 residues.

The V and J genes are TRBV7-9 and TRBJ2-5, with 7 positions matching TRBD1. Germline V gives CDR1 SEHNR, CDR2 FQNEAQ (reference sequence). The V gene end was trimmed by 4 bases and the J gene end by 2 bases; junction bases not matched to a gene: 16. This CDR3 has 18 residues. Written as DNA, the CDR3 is TGTGCCAGCAGCTCCACTTACGCCACAGGGGACCTACAAGAGACCCAGTACTTC. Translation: CASSSTYATGDLQETQYF.

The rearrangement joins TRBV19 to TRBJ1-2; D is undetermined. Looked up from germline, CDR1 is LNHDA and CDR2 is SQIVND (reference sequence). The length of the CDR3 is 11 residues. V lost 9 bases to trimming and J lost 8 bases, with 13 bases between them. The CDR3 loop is CASSVALGYTF. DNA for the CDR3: TGTGCCAGCTCCGTTGCCTTGGGCTACACCTTC. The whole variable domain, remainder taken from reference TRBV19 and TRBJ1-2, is DGGITQSPKYLFRKEGQNVTLSCEQNLNHDAMYWYRQDPGQGLRLIYYSQIVNDFQKGDIAEGYSVSREKKESFPLTVTSAQKNPTAFYLCASSVALGYTFGSGTRLTVV.

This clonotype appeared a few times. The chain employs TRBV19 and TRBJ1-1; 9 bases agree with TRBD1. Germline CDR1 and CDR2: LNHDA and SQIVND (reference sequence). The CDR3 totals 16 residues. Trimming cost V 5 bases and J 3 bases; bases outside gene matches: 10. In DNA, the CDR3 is TGTGCCAGTAGTCAAGGGACAGGGAAGTTGGACACTGAAGCTTTCTTT. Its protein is CASSQGTGKLDTEAFF.

The CDR3 region is CASSYYPSRLAGGELFF. CDR3 nucleotide sequence: TGTGCCAGCAGTTACTACCCAAGCCGACTAGCAGGAGGGGAGCTGTTTTTT. V and J are TRBV6-5 and TRBJ2-2; 7 bases line up with TRBD2. V was clipped by 1 base and J by 8 bases; unmatched bases: 13. Germline CDR1 reads MNHEY; CDR2 reads SVGAGI. This CDR3 region has 17 residues.

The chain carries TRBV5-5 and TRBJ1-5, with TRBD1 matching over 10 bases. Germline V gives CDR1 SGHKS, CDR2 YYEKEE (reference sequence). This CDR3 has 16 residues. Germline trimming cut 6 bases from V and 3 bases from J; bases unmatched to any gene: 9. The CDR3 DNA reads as TGTGCCAGCACTCTAGCCGGGACAGGGGACAATCAGCCCCAGCATTTT. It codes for CASTLAGTGDNQPQHF.

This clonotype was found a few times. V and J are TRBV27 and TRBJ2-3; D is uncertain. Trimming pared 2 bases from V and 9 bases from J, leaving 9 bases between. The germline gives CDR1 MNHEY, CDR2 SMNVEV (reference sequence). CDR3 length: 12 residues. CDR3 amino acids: CASSLGLGTQYF. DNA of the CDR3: TGTGCCAGCAGTTTAGGCCTCGGGACGCAGTATTTT.

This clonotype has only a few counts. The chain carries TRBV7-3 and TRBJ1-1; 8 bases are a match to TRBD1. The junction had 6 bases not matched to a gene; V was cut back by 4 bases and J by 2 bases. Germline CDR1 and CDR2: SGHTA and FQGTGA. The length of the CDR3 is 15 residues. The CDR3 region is CASSSQGTGNTEAFF. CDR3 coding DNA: TGTGCCAGCAGCTCTCAAGGGACAGGAAACACTGAAGCTTTCTTT.

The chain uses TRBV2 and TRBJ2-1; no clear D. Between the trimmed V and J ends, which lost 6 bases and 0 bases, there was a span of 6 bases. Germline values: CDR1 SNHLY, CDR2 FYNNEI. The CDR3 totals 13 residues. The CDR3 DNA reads TGTGCCAGCAGGGCTAACTCCTACAATGAGCAGTTCTTC. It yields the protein CASRANSYNEQFF.

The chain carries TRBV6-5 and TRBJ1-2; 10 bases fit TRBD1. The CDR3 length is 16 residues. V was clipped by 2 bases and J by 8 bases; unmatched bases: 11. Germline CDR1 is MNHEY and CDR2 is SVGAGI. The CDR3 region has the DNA TGTGCCAGCAGTTACGGAAATGACAGGGGGCGCGGAGGCTACACCTTC. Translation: CASSYGNDRGRGGYTF.

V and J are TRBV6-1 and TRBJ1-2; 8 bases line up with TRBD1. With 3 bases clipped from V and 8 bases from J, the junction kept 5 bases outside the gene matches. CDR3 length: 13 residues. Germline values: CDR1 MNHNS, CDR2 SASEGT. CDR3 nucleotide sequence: TGTGCCAGCAGTGACAGGGGGCAGTCAGGCTACACCTTC. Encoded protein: CASSDRGQSGYTF.

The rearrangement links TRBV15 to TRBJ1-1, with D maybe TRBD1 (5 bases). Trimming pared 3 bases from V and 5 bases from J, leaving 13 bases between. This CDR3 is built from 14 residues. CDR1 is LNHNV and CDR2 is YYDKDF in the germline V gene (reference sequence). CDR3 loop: CATSSPGRGTEAFF. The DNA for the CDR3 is TGTGCCACCAGCAGCCCAGGACGGGGGACTGAAGCTTTCTTT.

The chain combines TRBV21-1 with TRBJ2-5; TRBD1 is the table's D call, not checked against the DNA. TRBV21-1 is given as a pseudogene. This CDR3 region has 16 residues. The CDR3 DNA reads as TGTGCCAGCACCAAAATGGGGCCACTAGATATATGGGCCCAGTACTTC. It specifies CASTKMGPLDIWAQYF.

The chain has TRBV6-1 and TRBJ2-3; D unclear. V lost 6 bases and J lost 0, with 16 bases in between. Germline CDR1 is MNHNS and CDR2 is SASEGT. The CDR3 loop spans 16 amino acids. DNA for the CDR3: TGTGCCAGCAGCCTACTCCGAGGCCGTAGCACAGATACGCAGTATTTT. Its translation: CASSLLRGRSTDTQYF.

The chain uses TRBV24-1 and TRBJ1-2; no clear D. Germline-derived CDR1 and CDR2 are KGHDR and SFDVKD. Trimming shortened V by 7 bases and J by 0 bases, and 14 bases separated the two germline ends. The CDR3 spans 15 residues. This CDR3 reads CATRGTADTNYGYTF. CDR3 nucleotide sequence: TGTGCCACCAGGGGAACAGCAGACACTAACTATGGCTACACCTTC.